This is a list of T cell receptor beta chains from one sample in a study of cytomegalovirus exposure and HLA in healthy donors. Profiled with immunoSEQ multiplex PCR; TCRdb holds only in-frame clones, not every one. The repertoire has under 250,000 clones, about 88% of them found once; the top ten carry about 11%. Sequenced material: PBMCs. The origin of the receptors is a man aged 18 to 29 in good health and CMV-seropositive. Each CDR3 is given with its conserved first and last residue. Each record gives: V gene, D gene, clone size, J gene, CDR3 DNA, CDR3 protein. A D gene is named only where the DNA matches it firmly. Some rows have no size entry. The others give once, few or many, or a class for an expanded clone.

v_call: TRBV7-2; d_call: TRBD1; clone_size: NA; j_call: TRBJ1-1; cdr3_nt: TGTGCCAGCAGCTTCCGGGACAGCATGAACACTGAAGCTTTCTTT; cdr3_aa: CASSFRDSMNTEAFF
v_call: TRBV6-6; d_call: NA; clone_size: NA; j_call: TRBJ2-7; cdr3_nt: TGTGCCAGCAGTAATACCGGGACAGCGGGCGAGCAGTACTTC; cdr3_aa: CASSNTGTAGEQYF
v_call: TRBV7-8; d_call: NA; clone_size: NA; j_call: TRBJ2-1; cdr3_nt: TGTGCCAGCAGCTTAGCCCCGGACAGCTCCTACAATGAGCAGTTCTTC; cdr3_aa: CASSLAPDSSYNEQFF
v_call: TRBV7-9; d_call: NA; clone_size: NA; j_call: TRBJ2-3; cdr3_nt: TGTGCCAGCAGCTTAGTATCTAGCAATACAGATACGCAGTATTTT; cdr3_aa: CASSLVSSNTDTQYF
v_call: TRBV30; d_call: NA; clone_size: NA; j_call: TRBJ1-2; cdr3_nt: TGTGCCTGGAGTAATCCCGGATCAGCTAACTATGGCTACACCTTC; cdr3_aa: CAWSNPGSANYGYTF
v_call: TRBV27; d_call: NA; clone_size: NA; j_call: TRBJ2-5; cdr3_nt: TGTGCCAGCAGTGAAGTCAAAAGGGCTCCAAGAACCCAAGAGACCCAGTACTTC; cdr3_aa: CASSEVKRAPRTQETQYF
v_call: TRBV19; d_call: NA; clone_size: NA; j_call: TRBJ1-2; cdr3_nt: TGTGCCAGTAGTATTGGCAGGGAGGTCCATGGCTACACCTTC; cdr3_aa: CASSIGREVHGYTF
v_call: TRBV7-2; d_call: TRBD1; clone_size: NA; j_call: TRBJ1-2; cdr3_nt: TGTGCCAGCAGCCCTAGACAGGGGGCCTACTCGTCCTATGGCTACACCTTC; cdr3_aa: CASSPRQGAYSSYGYTF
v_call: TRBV7-9; d_call: NA; clone_size: NA; j_call: TRBJ2-1; cdr3_nt: TGTGCCAGCAGCTTAGTGTTTAGCGGTGACAATGAGCAGTTCTTC; cdr3_aa: CASSLVFSGDNEQFF
v_call: TRBV6-5; d_call: NA; clone_size: NA; j_call: TRBJ2-1; cdr3_nt: TGTGCCAGTCCGGGCGGGAACAATGAGCAGTTCTTC; cdr3_aa: CASPGGNNEQFF
v_call: TRBV5-1; d_call: TRBD1; clone_size: NA; j_call: TRBJ1-2; cdr3_nt: TGCGCCAGCAGCGACGGGGGACGACAGGGTTACTTCTATGGCTACACCTTC; cdr3_aa: CASSDGGRQGYFYGYTF
v_call: TRBV9; d_call: TRBD2; clone_size: NA; j_call: TRBJ2-1; cdr3_nt: TGTGCCAGCAGCGTAGGGGTTGGCGGGGGCTCCTACAATGAGCAGTTCTTC; cdr3_aa: CASSVGVGGGSYNEQFF
v_call: TRBV27; d_call: TRBD1; clone_size: NA; j_call: TRBJ2-1; cdr3_nt: TGTGCCAGCAGTTTAGGACAGGGGGCGAGGGATGAGCAGTTCTTC; cdr3_aa: CASSLGQGARDEQFF
v_call: TRBV5-1; d_call: TRBD1; clone_size: NA; j_call: TRBJ1-2; cdr3_nt: TGCGCCAGCAGCTTGGACGGGACAGGGATCGGCTACACCTTC; cdr3_aa: CASSLDGTGIGYTF
v_call: TRBV7-2; d_call: NA; clone_size: NA; j_call: TRBJ1-1; cdr3_nt: TGTGCCAGCAGCTTAATCCCCGGGGGATGGAACACTGAAGCTTTCTTT; cdr3_aa: CASSLIPGGWNTEAFF
v_call: TRBV9; d_call: TRBD2; clone_size: NA; j_call: TRBJ2-1; cdr3_nt: TGTGCCAGCAGCCCCCGACCCGGGACTAGCTGGGAGCAGTTCTTC; cdr3_aa: CASSPRPGTSWEQFF
v_call: TRBV6-6; d_call: NA; clone_size: once; j_call: TRBJ2-7; cdr3_nt: TGTGCCAGCTTCCCGACGGGGACCGCCGGGGAGCAGTACTTC; cdr3_aa: CASFPTGTAGEQYF
v_call: TRBV5-4; d_call: TRBD1; clone_size: few; j_call: TRBJ1-2; cdr3_nt: TGTGCCAGCAGCTCATACGGACAGGGCAACTATGGCTACACCTTC; cdr3_aa: CASSSYGQGNYGYTF
v_call: TRBV30; d_call: NA; clone_size: NA; j_call: TRBJ2-1; cdr3_nt: TGTGCCTGGAGTGAGGTTGAGCAGTTCTTC; cdr3_aa: CAWSEVEQFF
v_call: TRBV6-5; d_call: NA; clone_size: NA; j_call: TRBJ2-2; cdr3_nt: TGTGCCAGCAGTTACAGGGAGGGACAATTAACCGGGGAGCTGTTTTTT; cdr3_aa: CASSYREGQLTGELFF
v_call: TRBV2; d_call: NA; clone_size: few; j_call: TRBJ2-7; cdr3_nt: TGTGCCAGCAGTGAGGGCCCCACCTACGAGCAGTACTTC; cdr3_aa: CASSEGPTYEQYF
v_call: TRBV29-1; d_call: NA; clone_size: NA; j_call: TRBJ1-1; cdr3_nt: TGCAGCGGAATAGGGGCAGATATGAACACTGAAGCTTTCTTT; cdr3_aa: CSGIGADMNTEAFF
v_call: TRBV5-1; d_call: NA; clone_size: NA; j_call: TRBJ2-1; cdr3_nt: TGCGCCAGCAGCTTGGCGTCTGTCTCCTACAATGAGCAGTTCTTC; cdr3_aa: CASSLASVSYNEQFF
v_call: TRBV6-6; d_call: NA; clone_size: NA; j_call: TRBJ1-2; cdr3_nt: TGTGCCAGCAGTTACTCGAGGGCAGGTCAATATGGCTACACCTTC; cdr3_aa: CASSYSRAGQYGYTF
v_call: TRBV4-1; d_call: NA; clone_size: NA; j_call: TRBJ1-4; cdr3_nt: TGCGCCAGCGGACAGAGAAACAATGAAAAACTGTTTTTT; cdr3_aa: CASGQRNNEKLFF
v_call: TRBV7-9; d_call: NA; clone_size: NA; j_call: TRBJ2-6; cdr3_nt: TGTGCCAGCAGCCCACAGGGCTCTGGGGCCAACGTCCTGACTTTC; cdr3_aa: CASSPQGSGANVLTF
v_call: TRBV5-6; d_call: TRBD1; clone_size: NA; j_call: TRBJ1-3; cdr3_nt: TGTGCCAGCAGCTTGGTAGAGACAGGGGGCGTTGGAAACACCATATATTTT; cdr3_aa: CASSLVETGGVGNTIYF
v_call: TRBV4-1; d_call: NA; clone_size: NA; j_call: TRBJ2-1; cdr3_nt: TGCGCCAGCAGCCAAGATCCGCAGGGACCCTACAATGAGCAGTTCTTC; cdr3_aa: CASSQDPQGPYNEQFF
v_call: TRBV10-3; d_call: TRBD1; clone_size: NA; j_call: TRBJ1-5; cdr3_nt: TGTGCCATCAGTGGGGACAGGGGTAGCAATCAGCCCCAGCATTTT; cdr3_aa: CAISGDRGSNQPQHF
v_call: TRBV29-1; d_call: NA; clone_size: NA; j_call: TRBJ2-7; cdr3_nt: TGCAGCGCTAACGACATTCCCTACTCCTACGAGCAGTACTTC; cdr3_aa: CSANDIPYSYEQYF
v_call: TRBV5-1; d_call: NA; clone_size: NA; j_call: TRBJ1-4; cdr3_nt: TGCGCCAGCAGCAAGGACCCGAATGAAAAACTGTTTTTT; cdr3_aa: CASSKDPNEKLFF
v_call: TRBV4-3; d_call: TRBD2; clone_size: NA; j_call: TRBJ2-1; cdr3_nt: TGCGCCAGCAGCCGCCTGACTAGCGGGAGGTCTGAGCAGTTCTTC; cdr3_aa: CASSRLTSGRSEQFF
v_call: TRBV7-2; d_call: TRBD2; clone_size: NA; j_call: TRBJ2-2; cdr3_nt: TGTGCCAGCAGCTTCACTAGCGGGACCGGGGAGCTGTTTTTT; cdr3_aa: CASSFTSGTGELFF
v_call: TRBV29-1; d_call: TRBD1; clone_size: NA; j_call: TRBJ2-5; cdr3_nt: TGCAGCGCCCCCGGGACAGGGCAGGCAGAGACCCAGTACTTC; cdr3_aa: CSAPGTGQAETQYF
v_call: TRBV29-1; d_call: TRBD1; clone_size: NA; j_call: TRBJ2-1; cdr3_nt: TGCAGCGTTAAGACAGGGGCTAACAATGAGCAGTTCTTC; cdr3_aa: CSVKTGANNEQFF
v_call: TRBV7-8; d_call: NA; clone_size: NA; j_call: TRBJ2-7; cdr3_nt: TGTGCCAGCAGCCCTACCAGGGTCGACGAGCAGTACTTC; cdr3_aa: CASSPTRVDEQYF
v_call: TRBV7-7; d_call: TRBD2; clone_size: NA; j_call: TRBJ2-3; cdr3_nt: TGTGCCAGCAGCTGGGGACTAGCGGTATACACAGATACGCAGTATTTT; cdr3_aa: CASSWGLAVYTDTQYF
v_call: TRBV10-3; d_call: NA; clone_size: few; j_call: TRBJ2-7; cdr3_nt: TGTGCCATCAGTCCAAGGACAGCCAGCTCCTACGAGCAGTACTTC; cdr3_aa: CAISPRTASSYEQYF
v_call: TRBV18; d_call: TRBD1; clone_size: few; j_call: TRBJ2-7; cdr3_nt: TGTGCCAGCTCACTTGGACAGGGAGAGCAGTACTTC; cdr3_aa: CASSLGQGEQYF
v_call: TRBV5-1; d_call: TRBD1; clone_size: NA; j_call: TRBJ1-4; cdr3_nt: TGCGCCAGCAGAGCAGGGGGTGCTACTAATGAAAAACTGTTTTTT; cdr3_aa: CASRAGGATNEKLFF
v_call: TRBV18; d_call: TRBD1; clone_size: NA; j_call: TRBJ1-5; cdr3_nt: TGTGCCAGCTCTCCTGGGACAGGGGGTGATCAGCCCCAGCATTTT; cdr3_aa: CASSPGTGGDQPQHF
v_call: TRBV6-6; d_call: TRBD2; clone_size: NA; j_call: TRBJ2-5; cdr3_nt: TGTGCCAGCAGTTACGGGACTAGCGGGTTGGGGGAGACCCAGTACTTC; cdr3_aa: CASSYGTSGLGETQYF
v_call: TRBV4-2; d_call: TRBD1; clone_size: NA; j_call: TRBJ1-4; cdr3_nt: TGTGCCAGCAGCCCGGGGACAGGGCCCCCTGAAAAACTGTTTTTT; cdr3_aa: CASSPGTGPPEKLFF
v_call: TRBV29-1; d_call: NA; clone_size: NA; j_call: TRBJ2-5; cdr3_nt: TGCAGCGTTGAAGATCTCCCAGGGATGGAGACCCAGTACTTC; cdr3_aa: CSVEDLPGMETQYF
v_call: TRBV9; d_call: TRBD2; clone_size: NA; j_call: TRBJ2-1; cdr3_nt: TGTGCCAGCAGCGAAGGTCTAGCGGGAGGAGACAATGAGCAGTTCTTC; cdr3_aa: CASSEGLAGGDNEQFF
v_call: TRBV7-9; d_call: NA; clone_size: NA; j_call: TRBJ1-1; cdr3_nt: TGTGCCAGCAGCTTAGACATGAACACTGAAGCTTTCTTT; cdr3_aa: CASSLDMNTEAFF